Listed below are T cell receptor beta chains from one sample, sequenced in a study of shared clonotypes between healthy human individuals. Assay used: immunoSEQ multiplex PCR; TCRdb lists only in-frame clones, some missing. The sample carries 1.5 million to 2.5 million clones, about 94% recorded once. Sequenced input: naive CD8+ T cells sorted from blood. The receptors here all came from a man between 18 and 29 years old in good health. Both conserved end residues are part of each CDR3. The D gene is left open where the match is weak. Clone sizes are given selectively: once, few, many, or a class where the clone is expanded.

D	V	size	J	CDR3	DNA
TRBD2	TRBV6-1	NA	TRBJ2-2	CASSEGLAGGIGELFF	TGTGCCAGCAGTGAAGGCCTAGCGGGAGGTATCGGGGAGCTGTTTTTT
NA	TRBV21-1	NA	TRBJ1-1	CALGQSEAFF	TGTGCCTTGGGACAGTCTGAAGCTTTCTTT
TRBD2	TRBV4-2	NA	TRBJ2-5	CASSQEPGLGAETQYF	TGTGCCAGCAGCCAAGAACCGGGACTAGGCGCAGAGACCCAGTACTTC
TRBD2	TRBV28	NA	TRBJ2-1	CASVLGTSAYNEQFF	TGTGCCAGTGTTTTAGGGACTAGCGCCTACAATGAGCAGTTCTTC
TRBD1	TRBV10-1	NA	TRBJ1-4	CARYRGDEKLFF	TGCGCCAGGTACAGGGGGGATGAAAAACTGTTTTTT
NA	TRBV13	NA	TRBJ2-2	CASSLGPNTGELFF	TGTGCCAGCAGCTTAGGCCCGAACACCGGGGAGCTGTTTTTT
NA	TRBV30	NA	TRBJ2-5	CAWSHSGETQYF	TGTGCCTGGAGCCATAGTGGGGAGACCCAGTACTTC
NA	TRBV9	NA	TRBJ2-5	CASSVEGTPYVETQYF	TGTGCCAGCAGCGTAGAAGGGACTCCTTATGTGGAGACCCAGTACTTC
NA	TRBV21-1	NA	TRBJ1-5	CASSKLGRSNQPQHF	TGTGCCAGCAGCAAGTTAGGCAGGAGCAATCAGCCCCAGCATTTT
NA	TRBV6-5	NA	TRBJ1-1	CATRLGGTNTEAFF	TGTGCCACCAGGTTGGGGGGGACGAACACTGAAGCTTTCTTT
TRBD2	TRBV7-9	NA	TRBJ2-7	CASSLPTKGLGVEQYF	TGTGCCAGCAGCTTACCGACAAAGGGACTAGGAGTCGAGCAGTACTTC
TRBD2	TRBV28	NA	TRBJ2-7	CASSFPMTSGSYEQYF	TGTGCCAGCAGTTTTCCCATGACTAGCGGCTCCTACGAGCAGTACTTC
NA	TRBV18	NA	TRBJ2-7	CASSQPGPLSSYEQYF	TGTGCCAGCTCTCAACCGGGACCTCTAAGCTCCTACGAGCAGTACTTC
TRBD2	TRBV9	NA	TRBJ2-7	CASSSGLAGDYEQYF	TGTGCCAGCAGCTCCGGACTAGCGGGGGACTACGAGCAGTACTTC
NA	TRBV7-3	NA	TRBJ2-5	CASSLSGPVQETQYF	TGTGCCAGCAGCCTAAGCGGACCCGTACAAGAGACCCAGTACTTC
NA	TRBV9	NA	TRBJ2-6	CASSVARSRTDLSGANVLTF	TGTGCCAGCAGCGTAGCAAGGAGTCGGACGGATCTCTCTGGGGCCAACGTCCTGACTTTC
TRBD2	TRBV4-1	NA	TRBJ2-7	CASSHKAGSYEQYF	TGCGCCAGCAGCCATAAAGCGGGGTCCTACGAGCAGTACTTC
TRBD1	TRBV7-9	NA	TRBJ2-5	CASSLPTTGTQETQYF	TGTGCCAGCAGCTTACCTACGACAGGGACCCAAGAGACCCAGTACTTC
NA	TRBV7-9	NA	TRBJ1-2	CASSFSGLAGANYGYTF	TGTGCCAGCAGCTTTTCTGGCCTTGCGGGGGCCAACTATGGCTACACCTTC
NA	TRBV13	NA	TRBJ1-2	CASSLFGGSGYTF	TGTGCCAGCAGCTTATTTGGGGGGTCGGGCTACACCTTC
TRBD2	TRBV9	NA	TRBJ2-7	CASSVSSGSSGEQYF	TGTGCCAGCAGCGTAAGTAGCGGGAGTTCGGGCGAGCAGTACTTC
NA	TRBV21-1	NA	TRBJ1-2	CASSALHRTDYGYTF	TGTGCCAGCAGCGCTTTGCATCGGACGGACTATGGCTACACCTTC
NA	TRBV5-1	NA	TRBJ2-3	CASSLWPGGDTQYF	TGCGCCAGCAGCTTGTGGCCCGGGGGAGATACGCAGTATTTT
NA	TRBV1	NA	TRBJ2-5	CTSSQVPGRVETQYF	TGCACCAGCAGCCAAGTCCCTGGGAGGGTGGAGACCCAGTACTTC
TRBD1	TRBV29-1	NA	TRBJ2-7	CSAIQGADHYEQYF	TGCAGCGCCATACAGGGGGCCGACCACTACGAGCAGTACTTC
NA	TRBV11-1	NA	TRBJ1-1	CASSSIEMNTEAFF	TGTGCCAGCAGCTCTATCGAAATGAACACTGAAGCTTTCTTT
TRBD1	TRBV14	NA	TRBJ1-2	CASSQPRTGVGLDGYTF	TGTGCCAGCAGTCAACCAAGAACAGGGGTCGGCCTGGATGGCTACACCTTC
NA	TRBV6-5	NA	TRBJ2-1	CASSYGLESGNEQFF	TGTGCCAGCAGTTACGGGCTAGAATCGGGGAATGAGCAGTTCTTC
NA	TRBV7-6	NA	TRBJ2-7	CASSPDSQYF	TGTGCCAGCAGCCCCGACTCCCAGTACTTC
TRBD1	TRBV7-6	NA	TRBJ2-7	CASSLGDSEQYF	TGTGCCAGCAGCTTAGGGGACAGCGAGCAGTACTTC
NA	TRBV21-1	NA	TRBJ1-2	CASSKRVGVGQGPSNYGYTF	TGTGCCAGCAGCAAACGGGTGGGGGTAGGACAGGGGCCGTCTAACTATGGCTACACCTTC
TRBD1	TRBV28	NA	TRBJ2-7	CASSPLGGPYEQYF	TGTGCCAGCAGTCCACTAGGGGGCCCCTACGAGCAGTACTTC
NA	TRBV6-6	NA	TRBJ2-7	CASSYSGRDEQYF	TGTGCCAGCAGTTACTCGGGCAGGGACGAGCAGTACTTC
NA	TRBV6-5	NA	TRBJ2-3	CASSYSRGGTDTQYF	TGTGCCAGCAGTTATTCGAGGGGGGGGACAGATACGCAGTATTTT
NA	TRBV27	NA	TRBJ2-3	CASSLGRGVPDTQYF	TGTGCCAGCAGTTTAGGGAGAGGGGTCCCAGATACGCAGTATTTT
NA	TRBV5-1	NA	TRBJ2-3	CASSLTGGHSTDTQYF	TGCGCCAGCAGCTTAACCGGGGGTCATAGCACAGATACGCAGTATTTT
NA	TRBV7-2	NA	TRBJ2-7	CASSLALNPLYEQYF	TGTGCCAGCAGCTTAGCGCTAAACCCTCTCTACGAGCAGTACTTC
NA	TRBV27	once	TRBJ2-1	CASSLSGIPYNEQFF	TGTGCCAGCAGTTTATCGGGGATCCCATACAATGAGCAGTTCTTC
NA	TRBV28	once	TRBJ2-1	CASSFLGESYNEQFF	TGTGCCAGCAGTTTTCTGGGTGAATCCTACAATGAGCAGTTCTTC
NA	TRBV7-9	NA	TRBJ2-1	CASSLVVPTEQFF	TGTGCCAGCAGCTTAGTCGTACCAACTGAGCAGTTCTTC
NA	TRBV5-6	NA	TRBJ1-4	CASSSAWGDPEKLFF	TGTGCCAGCAGCTCCGCCTGGGGGGATCCTGAAAAACTGTTTTTT
NA	TRBV6-5	NA	TRBJ2-7	CASSYDPTPTGYEQYF	TGTGCCAGCAGTTACGATCCGACGCCGACTGGGTACGAGCAGTACTTC
NA	TRBV4-1	NA	TRBJ1-4	CASSQAGEGEKLFF	TGCGCCAGCAGCCAGGCAGGGGAAGGGGAAAAACTGTTTTTT
TRBD2	TRBV27	NA	TRBJ2-1	CASSLGLAGDNEQFF	TGTGCCAGCAGTTTAGGGTTAGCGGGGGACAATGAGCAGTTCTTC